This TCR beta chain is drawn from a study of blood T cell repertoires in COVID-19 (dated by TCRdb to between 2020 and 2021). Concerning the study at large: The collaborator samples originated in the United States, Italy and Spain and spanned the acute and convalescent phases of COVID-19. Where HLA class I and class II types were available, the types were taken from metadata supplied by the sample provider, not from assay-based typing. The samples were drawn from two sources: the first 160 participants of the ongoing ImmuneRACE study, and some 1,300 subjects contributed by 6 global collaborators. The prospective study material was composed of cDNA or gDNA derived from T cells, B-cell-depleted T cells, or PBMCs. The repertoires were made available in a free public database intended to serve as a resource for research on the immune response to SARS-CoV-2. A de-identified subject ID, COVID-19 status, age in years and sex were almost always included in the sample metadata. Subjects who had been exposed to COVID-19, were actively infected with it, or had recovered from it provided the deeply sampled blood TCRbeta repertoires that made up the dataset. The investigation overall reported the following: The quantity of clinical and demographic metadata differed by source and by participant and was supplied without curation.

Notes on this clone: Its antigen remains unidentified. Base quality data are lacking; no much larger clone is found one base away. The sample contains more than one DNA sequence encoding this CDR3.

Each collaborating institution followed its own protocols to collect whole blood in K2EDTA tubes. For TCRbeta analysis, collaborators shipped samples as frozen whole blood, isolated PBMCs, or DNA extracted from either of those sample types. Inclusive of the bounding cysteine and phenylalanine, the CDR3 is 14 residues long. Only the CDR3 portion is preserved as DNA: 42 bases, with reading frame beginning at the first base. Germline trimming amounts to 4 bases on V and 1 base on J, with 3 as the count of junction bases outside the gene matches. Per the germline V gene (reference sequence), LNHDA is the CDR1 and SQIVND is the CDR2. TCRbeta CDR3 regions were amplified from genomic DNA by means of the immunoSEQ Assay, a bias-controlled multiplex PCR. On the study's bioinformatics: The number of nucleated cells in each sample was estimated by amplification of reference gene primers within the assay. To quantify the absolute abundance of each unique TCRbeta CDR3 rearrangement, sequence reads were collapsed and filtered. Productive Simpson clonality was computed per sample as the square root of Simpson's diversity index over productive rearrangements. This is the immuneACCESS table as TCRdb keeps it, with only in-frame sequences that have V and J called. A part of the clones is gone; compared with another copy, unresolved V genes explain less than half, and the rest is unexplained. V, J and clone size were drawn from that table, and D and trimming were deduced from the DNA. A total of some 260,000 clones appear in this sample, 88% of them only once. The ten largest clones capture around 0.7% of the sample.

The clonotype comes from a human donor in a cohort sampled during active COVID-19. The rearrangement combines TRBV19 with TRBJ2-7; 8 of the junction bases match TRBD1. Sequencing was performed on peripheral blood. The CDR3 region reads CASSTGQGSYEQYF. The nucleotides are TGTGCCAGTAGTACTGGACAGGGATCCTACGAGCAGTACTTC.